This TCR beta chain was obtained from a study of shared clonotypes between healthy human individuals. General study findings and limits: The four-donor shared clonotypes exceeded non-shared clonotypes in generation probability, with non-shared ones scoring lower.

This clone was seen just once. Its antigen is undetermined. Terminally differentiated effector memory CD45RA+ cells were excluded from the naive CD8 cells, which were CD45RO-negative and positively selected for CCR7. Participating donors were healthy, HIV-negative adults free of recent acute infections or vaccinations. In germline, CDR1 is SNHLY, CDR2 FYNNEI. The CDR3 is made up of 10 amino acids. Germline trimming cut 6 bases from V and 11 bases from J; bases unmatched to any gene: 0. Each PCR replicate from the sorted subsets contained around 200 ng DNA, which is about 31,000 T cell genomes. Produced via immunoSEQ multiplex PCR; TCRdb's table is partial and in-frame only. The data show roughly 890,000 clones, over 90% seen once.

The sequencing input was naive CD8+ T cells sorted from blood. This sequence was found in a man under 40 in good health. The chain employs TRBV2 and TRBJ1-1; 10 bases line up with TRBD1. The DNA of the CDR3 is TGTGCCAGCAGGGACAGGGGGGCTTTCTTT. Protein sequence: CASRDRGAFF. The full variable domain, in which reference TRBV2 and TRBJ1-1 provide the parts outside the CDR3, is EPEVTQTPSHQVTQMGQEVILRCVPISNHLYFYWYRQILGQKVEFLVSFYNNEISEKSEIFDDQFSVERPDGSNFTLKIRSTKLEDSAMYFCASRDRGAFFGQGTRLTVV.